The 22 T cell receptor beta chains in this list originate from one sample, sequenced in a study of OX40 agonist ivuxolimab in advanced cancers. Repertoires were generated with immunoSEQ multiplex PCR, while TCRdb's copy carries only in-frame clones and drops some. The sample lists about 90,000 clones; around 83% were seen once. The sequencing here drew on CD4+ or CD8+ T cells sorted from blood, taken in a trial of the OX40 agonist ivuxolimab. Source of these receptors: an adult with an advanced solid tumor such as melanoma, head and neck, liver or kidney cancer.

The chain recombines TRBV29-1 with TRBJ2-3; possibly TRBD2 for D (6 bases). The CDR3 runs 13 residues. Germline V gene lookup returns CDR1 SQVTM and CDR2 ANQGSEA. V dropped 2 bases and J dropped 4 bases, with 10 bases sitting between them. The DNA of the CDR3 is TGCAGCGTTGAATCGGACTATGCAGATACGCAGTATTTT. Protein sequence: CSVESDYADTQYF.

V gene TRBV4-2 combines with J gene TRBJ2-1; 12 nucleotides align to TRBD2. The ends lost 1 base at V and 8 bases at J; junction bases unmatched: 6. The CDR3 has 16 amino acids. In germline, CDR1 is LGHNA, CDR2 YNFKEQ. CDR3 DNA sequence: TGTGCCAGCAGCCAAGTGACTAGCGGGAGCGGCGATGAGCAGTTCTTC. Amino acid sequence: CASSQVTSGSGDEQFF.

This clone is a singleton in its sample. This specimen includes other DNA sequences encoding the same CDR3. The V call is TRBV7-8, the J call TRBJ1-1; D is unclear. CDR1 is SGHVS, CDR2 FQNEAQ, per germline. The CDR3 has 13 residues. V lost 6 bases to trimming and J lost 1 base, with 9 bases between them. The CDR3: CASSLTQNTEAFF. The CDR3 DNA reads TGTGCCAGCAGTCTTACACAGAACACTGAAGCTTTCTTT.

This clone showed up just a few times. The V and J genes are TRBV2 and TRBJ1-1; no firm D call. V shed 3 bases and J shed 3 bases, with 11 bases lying between them. The CDR3 covers 14 residues. Germline V lookup: CDR1 SNHLY, CDR2 FYNNEI. The CDR3 DNA follows: TGTGCCAGCAGTGACGAAGGGTCGGACACTGAAGCTTTCTTT. Protein: CASSDEGSDTEAFF.

This chain links TRBV19 with TRBJ2-1, with D possibly TRBD2 on 6 matching bases. Trimming removed 5 bases at V and 1 base at J, with 15 bases between. In germline, CDR1 is LNHDA, CDR2 SQIVND (reference sequence). This CDR3 contains 16 residues. The chain's CDR3 is CASSSRTISSYNEQFF. In nucleotides, the CDR3 is TGTGCCAGTAGTTCCCGGACTATCTCATCCTACAATGAGCAGTTCTTC.

A word on this clone: The limits of the CDR3 on the DNA are not certain, so only TCRdb's listed CDR3 is given. The CDR3 loop is CSVGFGNTF. The rearrangement uses TRBV29-1 and TRBJ1-2. The length of the CDR3 is 9 amino acids, counting both ends. Germline CDR1 is SQVTM and CDR2 is ANQGSEA.

This chain connects TRBV4-1 to TRBJ1-1; 7 bases match TRBD1. The CDR3 consists of 14 residues. The germline CDR1 and CDR2 sequences are MGHRA and YSYEKL. After removal of 1 base from V and 8 bases from J, the junction contained 7 bases not matched to a gene. The CDR3 nucleotides read TGCGCCAGCAGCCAAGCTGGAGGGGGCTCGGAAGCTTTCTTT. It yields the protein CASSQAGGGSEAFF.

The genes are TRBV5-1 and TRBJ2-5; TRBD1 aligns across 11 bases. The germline V gene has CDR1 SGHRS and CDR2 YFSETQ. This CDR3 contains 15 residues. Trimming cost V 4 bases and J 5 bases; bases outside gene matches: 7. CDR3 protein: CASSQAGTGGETQYF. DNA of the CDR3: TGCGCCAGCAGCCAAGCCGGGACAGGGGGGGAGACCCAGTACTTC.

V is TRBV19 and J is TRBJ2-2; 7 bases match TRBD1. This CDR3 is 15 amino acids long. Germline CDR1 and CDR2: LNHDA and SQIVND (reference sequence). V dropped 3 bases and J dropped 0; count of bases not matched to a gene: 1. Written as DNA, the CDR3 is TGTGCCAGTAGTATGGGACAGTCGAACACCGGGGAGCTGTTTTTT. Encoded protein: CASSMGQSNTGELFF. Full variable domain (missing parts from reference TRBV19 and TRBJ2-2): DGGITQSPKYLFRKEGQNVTLSCEQNLNHDAMYWYRQDPGQGLRLIYYSQIVNDFQKGDIAEGYSVSREKKESFPLTVTSAQKNPTAFYLCASSMGQSNTGELFFGEGSRLTVL.

The chain employs TRBV5-1 and TRBJ1-2; a weak D match, TRBD1 (5 bases). Germline values: CDR1 SGHRS, CDR2 YFSETQ. V was clipped by 2 bases and J by 3 bases, with 11 bases between them. This CDR3 comprises 14 residues. The CDR3 DNA follows: TGCGCCAGCAGCTTACAACAGGCAGACTATGGCTACACCTTC. This gives the protein CASSLQQADYGYTF.

V usage is TRBV2 and J usage is TRBJ2-5, with 7 bases fitting TRBD1. V shed 7 bases and J 1 base; nucleotides not matched to a gene: 12. Germline V CDR1 and CDR2: SNHLY, FYNNEI. CDR3 length: 16 amino acids. The chain's CDR3 is CASNYISTGPQETQYF. In nucleotides, the CDR3 is TGTGCCAGCAATTATATTTCGACAGGGCCCCAAGAGACCCAGTACTTC.

The CDR3 protein is CASREGSGNEQFF. CDR3 sequence (DNA): TGTGCCAGCAGAGAGGGGAGCGGCAATGAGCAGTTCTTC. The chain uses TRBV6-6 and TRBJ2-1, with D perhaps being TRBD1 or TRBD2 (5 bases each). This CDR3 is built from 13 residues. The V and J ends lost 6 bases and 6 bases respectively, with 12 bases between them. Germline CDR1 reads MNHNY; CDR2 reads SVGAGI (reference sequence).

The CDR3 sequence is CASSYTYEQYF. The CDR3 DNA is TGTGCCAGCAGTTATACTTACGAGCAGTACTTC. The chain is built from TRBV6-1 and TRBJ2-7; D is ambiguous. Germline CDR1 MNHNS, CDR2 SASEGT. Trimming removed 5 bases at V and 4 bases at J, with 6 bases between. This CDR3 spans 11 amino acids.

The chain couples TRBV5-1 to TRBJ2-1; 10 positions agree with TRBD2. CDR3 length equals 15 residues. Trimming at V came to 4 bases and at J to 2 bases, leaving 3 bases not matched to a gene. The germline gives CDR1 SGHRS, CDR2 YFSETQ. The CDR3 sequence: CASSASGGPYNEQFF. CDR3 bases: TGCGCCAGCAGCGCTAGCGGGGGCCCCTACAATGAGCAGTTCTTC.

V gene TRBV6-4 combines with J gene TRBJ2-6; no reliable D call. V was trimmed by 0 bases and J by 0 bases, leaving 6 bases between them. The CDR3 covers 16 residues. Germline CDR1 reads MRHNA; CDR2 reads SNTAGT. CDR3 amino acids: CASSDSKISGANVLTF. The CDR3 coding sequence is TGTGCCAGCAGTGACTCGAAGATCTCTGGGGCCAACGTCCTGACTTTC.

The chain links TRBV7-8 to TRBJ2-2, with unresolved D. The CDR3 has 12 residues. From germline, CDR1 is SGHVS and CDR2 FQNEAQ. V was cut by 0 bases and J by 6 bases, with 2 bases left in between. CDR3 sequence (DNA): TGTGCCAGCAGCTTAGCGGCCGGGGAGCTGTTTTTT. It is translated as CASSLAAGELFF.

V usage is TRBV28 and J usage is TRBJ1-4; TRBD1 matches 9 bases. V was clipped by 9 bases and J by 6 bases; unmatched bases: 2. This CDR3 has 12 amino acids. Germline V CDR1 and CDR2: MDHEN, SYDVKM. The CDR3 nucleotides read TGTGCCAGTAGACAGGGGGATGAAAAACTGTTTTTT. Translating it yields CASRQGDEKLFF.

This chain uses TRBV28 with TRBJ2-4, with a possible D match to TRBD1 (8 bases). This CDR3 contains 14 residues. Trimming pared 7 bases from V and 4 bases from J, leaving 14 bases between. The germline gives CDR1 MDHEN, CDR2 SYDVKM. CDR3 in amino acids: CASNEQGGKNIQYF. The DNA for the CDR3 is TGTGCCAGCAACGAACAGGGGGGGAAAAACATTCAGTACTTC. Combining the CDR3 with reference TRBV28 and TRBJ2-4 gives the whole variable domain DVKVTQSSRYLVKRTGEKVFLECVQDMDHENMFWYRQDPGLGLRLIYFSYDVKMKEKGDIPEGYSVSREKKERFSLILESASTNQTSMYLCASNEQGGKNIQYFGAGTRLSVL.

The chain joins TRBV11-2 to TRBJ2-1, with 9 bases aligning to TRBD1. CDR1 and CDR2 from the germline V gene are SGHAT and FQNNGV. The length of the CDR3 is 12 residues. CDR3 sequence: CATGTGYNEQFF. CDR3 DNA sequence: TGTGCTACCGGGACAGGGTACAATGAGCAGTTCTTC.

As concerns this clone: This sample includes further DNA sequences coding for the same CDR3. This chain joins TRBV18 and TRBJ2-3; the D is unclear. Germline loops: CDR1 KGHSH, CDR2 LQKENI. This CDR3 is built from 13 residues. The V and J ends lost 0 bases and 3 bases respectively, with 4 bases between them. CDR3 DNA: TGTGCCAGCTCACCACCGTCGACAGATACGCAGTATTTT. Protein: CASSPPSTDTQYF.

This sequence joins TRBV5-1 and TRBJ1-2; 9 nucleotides agree with TRBD1. The CDR3 loop spans 14 amino acids. V dropped 4 bases and J dropped 5; count of bases not matched to a gene: 6. CDR1 is SGHRS and CDR2 is YFSETQ in the germline V gene. The chain's CDR3 is CASSLGQGEYGYTF. CDR3 sequence (DNA): TGCGCCAGCAGCCTGGGACAGGGAGAATATGGCTACACCTTC. The whole variable domain, remainder taken from reference TRBV5-1 and TRBJ1-2, is KAGVTQTPRYLIKTRGQQVTLSCSPISGHRSVSWYQQTPGQGLQFLFEYFSETQRNKGNFPGRFSGRQFSNSRSEMNVSTLELGDSALYLCASSLGQGEYGYTFGSGTRLTVV.

The chain recombines TRBV7-9 with TRBJ2-1; 11 nucleotides align to TRBD2. The V gene end was trimmed by 3 bases and the J gene end by 10 bases; junction bases not matched to a gene: 8. The CDR3 is 15 residues long. CDR1 is SEHNR and CDR2 is FQNEAQ in the germline V gene (reference sequence). The CDR3 region is CASSLVGTSGREQFF. In DNA form, the CDR3 reads TGTGCCAGCAGCTTGGTCGGGACTAGCGGCAGGGAGCAGTTCTTC.